Listed here are 32 T cell receptor beta chains from one sample, sequenced in a study of regulatory T cells in long-lasting Graves disease. Arm-PCR of CDR3 regions and iRepertoire HTBI primers were used to build TCR beta libraries. TCRdb reprocessed the multiplex PCR reads with MiXCR, giving one entry per CDR3 protein. Here the sample spans about 400,000 distinct CDR3 sequences, around 15% being singletons. Regarding time point: newly diagnosed GD, antithyroid drugs for less than 3 months. From RNA extracted from PBMCs, the TCR library was made. The sequencing here drew on peripheral blood mononuclear cells (PBMCs), taken at new diagnosis, from a patient treated with antithyroid drugs. The receptors stem from a female donor with Graves disease.

This clonotype has a count of ten or more. The rearrangement joins TRBV6-1 to TRBJ1-6; D gene uncertain. Germline CDR1 and CDR2: MNHNS and SASEGT. The CDR3 runs to 17 residues. With 6 bases removed from V and 4 bases from J, the gap between germline ends came to 19 bases. CDR3: CASRLRGNRGYNSPLHF. The CDR3 region has the DNA TGTGCCAGCAGACTACGGGGAAACCGGGGATATAATTCACCCCTCCACTTT.

As for this clonotype: A single base separates this from a much larger clone, so it may be a read error. The V call is TRBV7-2, the J call TRBJ1-2, with TRBD1 matching 9 bases. The CDR3 covers 15 residues. Germline V gene lookup returns CDR1 SGHTA and CDR2 FQGNSA. The CDR3 DNA is TGTGCCAGCAGCTTCCGGGACAGGGCAGGCTATGGCCACACCTTC. It translates to CASSFRDRAGYGHTF.

This clonotype occurred many times. The V call is TRBV11-2, the J call TRBJ2-5; D unclear. V was trimmed by 5 bases and J by 3 bases, leaving 13 bases between them. Germline V lookup: CDR1 SGHAT, CDR2 FQNNGV. The CDR3 sequence is 14 residues long. Here the CDR3 DNA reads TGTGCCAGCAGCCAGGACCCTGGCGAAGAGACCCAGTACTTC. Encoded protein: CASSQDPGEETQYF.

This clonotype was found a few times. A much larger clone is a single base away; this may be a read error. The rearrangement uses TRBV9 and TRBJ1-3, with 7 positions matching TRBD1. The CDR3 has 18 amino acids. The V and J ends lost 3 bases and 0 bases, in that order; junction bases with no gene match: 12. Germline lookup yields CDR1 SGDLS and CDR2 YYNGEE. CDR3 loop: CASSESGTDYLSGNTIYF. CDR3 sequence (DNA): TGTGCCAGCAGCGAATCCGGGACAGACTATCTCTCTGGAAACACCATATATTTT.

A remark on this clonotype: This is likely a read error, given that the CDR3 carries no conserved phenylalanine or tryptophan at its end. The V gene is TRBV3-1, the J gene TRBJ1-5, with D unresolved. CDR1 and CDR2 (germline): LGHDT, YNNKEL (reference sequence). The CDR3 runs 15 residues. In DNA, the CDR3 is TGTGCCAACAGCCAAGAACTGAATGGCAATCAGCCCCAGCATCTT. Translation gives CANSQELNGNQPQHL.

The chain combines TRBV7-9 with TRBJ1-1, with D maybe TRBD1 (5 bases). The length of the CDR3 is 15 residues. CDR1 SEHNR and CDR2 FQNEAQ come from the germline V gene (reference sequence). V gave up 5 bases and J gave up 3 bases, with 16 bases separating them. The CDR3 spells CASSPRPLGDTEAFF. The CDR3 region has the DNA TGTGCCAGCAGCCCCCGACCCCTGGGGGACACTGAAGCTTTCTTT.

This clonotype was seen more than once but under ten times. The rearrangement joins TRBV19 to TRBJ1-1; D is uncertain. CDR3 length equals 13 residues. V was trimmed by 2 bases and J by 4 bases, leaving 8 bases between them. Germline V CDR1 and CDR2: LNHDA, SQIVND (reference sequence). CDR3 sequence (DNA): TGTGCCAGTAGTATAAAGGCGGGCACTGAAGCTTTCTTT. Translating it yields CASSIKAGTEAFF.

The chain uses TRBV2 and TRBJ2-7; unclear D gene. The V gene's germline CDR1 is SNHLY and CDR2 FYNNEI. The CDR3 length is 12 residues. The ends were cut back, 7 bases at V and 3 bases at J, with 10 bases in the middle. CDR3 residues: CASMGWNYEQYF. The CDR3 DNA reads as TGTGCCAGCATGGGTTGGAACTACGAGCAGTACTTC.

This clonotype showed up many times. The rearrangement joins TRBV11-2 to TRBJ2-3; D perhaps matches TRBD2 (5 bases). Germline CDR1 is SGHAT and CDR2 is FQNNGV. V lost 0 bases to trimming and J lost 8 bases, with 24 bases between them. This CDR3 is 18 amino acids long. This CDR3 is CASSLDIIRTASLVTQYF. The CDR3 DNA is TGTGCCAGCAGCTTAGATATTATACGGACGGCTAGCCTGGTTACGCAGTATTTT.

At least ten counts were recorded for this clonotype. The rearrangement links TRBV18 to TRBJ1-1; D is possibly TRBD1 (5 bases). The V end was cut by 4 bases, the J end by 6 bases, with 15 bases between. Germline V CDR1 and CDR2: KGHSH, LQKENI. The CDR3 covers 14 residues. The CDR3 loop is CASSLLGELAEAFF. CDR3 sequence (DNA): TGTGCCAGCTCACTACTAGGGGAGTTGGCTGAAGCTTTCTTT. The full variable domain, with the rest looked up from reference TRBV18 and TRBJ1-1, is NAGVMQNPRHLVRRRGQEARLRCSPMKGHSHVYWYRQLPEEGLKFMVYLQKENIIDESGMPKERFSAEFPKEGPSILRIQQVVRGDSAAYFCASSLLGELAEAFFGQGTRLTVV.

This clonotype was counted at least ten times. V usage is TRBV30 and J usage is TRBJ2-1, with 7 bases identical to TRBD2. CDR1 and CDR2 from the germline V gene are GTSNPN and SVGIG (reference sequence). The junction had 1 base not matched to a gene; V was cut back by 1 base and J by 10 bases. The CDR3 is made up of 11 amino acids. In nucleotides, the CDR3 is TGTGCCTGGAGTGAAGCGGGGGAGCAGTTCTTC. Protein product: CAWSEAGEQFF.

This clonotype was counted a few times. The junction does not match germline at one end; this may be a read error. This chain uses TRBV6-1 with TRBJ1-1; 7 bases are a match to TRBD1. From germline, CDR1 is MNHNS and CDR2 SASEGT. This CDR3 is 19 amino acids long. The CDR3 spells CASNVDRESGALRNTGAFF. CDR3 bases: TGTGCCAGCAACGTCGACAGGGAGTCGGGTGCTTTAAGGAACACTGGAGCTTTCTTT.

This clonotype was seen at least ten times. The chain uses TRBV7-2 and TRBJ1-4; D perhaps matches TRBD1 (5 bases). CDR3 length: 15 amino acids. The germline V gene has CDR1 SGHTA and CDR2 FQGNSA. Trimming cost V 5 bases and J 4 bases, with 14 bases left between them. The CDR3 bases are TGTGCCAGCAGCCTCGGGGCAGCTCGTAATGAAAAACTGTTTTTT. This gives the protein CASSLGAARNEKLFF. The variable domain in full, with the rest retrieved from reference TRBV7-2 and TRBJ1-4, is GAGVSQSPSNKVTEKGKDVELRCDPISGHTALYWYRQSLGQGLEFLIYFQGNSAPDKSGLPSDRFSAERTGGSVSTLTIQRTQQEDSAVYLCASSLGAARNEKLFFGSGTQLSVL.

There are many counts of this clonotype. V usage is TRBV2 and J usage is TRBJ1-6; a weak D match, TRBD1 (6 bases). The CDR3 loop spans 12 amino acids. Germline CDR1 and CDR2: SNHLY and FYNNEI. V was pared by 7 bases and J by 9 bases, with 10 bases between. CDR3 loop: CASTGGRSPLHF. DNA for the CDR3: TGTGCCAGCACCGGGGGCCGTTCACCCCTCCACTTT.

This clonotype was observed a few times. The chain links TRBV4-3 to TRBJ1-1; 7 bases map to TRBD1. Germline values: CDR1 LGHNA, CDR2 YSLEER. The CDR3 loop spans 15 amino acids. The V gene end was trimmed by 3 bases and the J gene end by 5 bases; junction bases not matched to a gene: 9. CDR3 sequence reads: CASSHDQAGGTEAFF. CDR3 DNA: TGCGCCAGCAGCCATGACCAAGCAGGGGGTACTGAAGCTTTCTTT.

J is TRBJ2-2 and V is TRBV2, with D perhaps TRBD2 (5 bases). The CDR3 has 14 amino acids. Per the germline V gene, CDR1 is SNHLY and CDR2 is FYNNEI. The germline V and J ends were trimmed by 6 bases and 1 base, with 9 bases remaining between them. The CDR3 DNA sequence: TGTGCCAGCAGACTAGTGCAGAACACCGGGGAGCTGTTTTTT. Encoded protein: CASRLVQNTGELFF.

Many counts were recorded for this clonotype. The chain uses TRBV5-1 and TRBJ2-3; D is unresolved. Germline V gene lookup returns CDR1 SGHRS and CDR2 YFSETQ. Trimming cost V 2 bases and J 2 bases, with 9 bases left between them. CDR3 length: 14 amino acids. The CDR3 loop reads CASSFSGHTDTQYF. Written as DNA, the CDR3 is TGCGCCAGCAGCTTCTCTGGGCACACAGATACGCAGTATTTT.

This clonotype was found many times. The V and J genes are TRBV6-1 and TRBJ1-4, with TRBD1 matching over 9 bases. Looked up from germline, CDR1 is MNHNS and CDR2 is SASEGT. The CDR3 extends over 15 amino acids. With V trimmed by 6 bases and J by 6 bases, 8 bases remained unmatched. DNA for the CDR3: TGTGCCAGCAGCGGCACAGGGGGCGCGTATGAAAAACTGTTTTTT. Translating gives CASSGTGGAYEKLFF.

The V call is TRBV12-3 or TRBV12-4, the J call TRBJ1-1, with D hard to call. V shed 8 bases and J shed 3 bases, with 16 bases lying between them. The CDR3 spans 14 residues. The CDR3 nucleotides read TGTGCCAGCCGCCAGACGGGCTTTCACACTGAAGCTTTCTTT. Its translation: CASRQTGFHTEAFF.

This clonotype appeared many times. CDR3 sequence: CASRDSGQGYEKLFF. Written as DNA, the CDR3 is TGTGCCAGCAGGGACTCGGGACAGGGATATGAAAAACTGTTTTTT. This chain links TRBV11-2 with TRBJ1-4; TRBD1 agrees at 9 bases. Unmatched junction bases numbered 8, after V lost 6 bases and J lost 6 bases. The CDR3 runs 15 residues. Per germline, CDR1 SGHAT and CDR2 FQNNGV.

The CDR3 region has the DNA TGTGCCAGCAGCGCTACAGGGGTAGAAATCTACACCTTC. Protein: CASSATGVEIYTF. The gene calls are TRBV3-1 and TRBJ1-2, with TRBD1 matching 7 bases. The CDR3 spans 13 residues. Germline-derived CDR1 and CDR2 are LGHDT and YNNKEL (reference sequence). V gave up 5 bases and J gave up 10 bases; unmatched junction bases: 10. Combining the CDR3 with reference TRBV3-1 and TRBJ1-2 gives the whole variable domain DTAVSQTPKYLVTQMGNDKSIKCEQNLGHDTMYWYKQDSKKFLKIMFSYNNKELIINETVPNRFSPKSPDKAHLNLHINSLELGDSAVYFCASSATGVEIYTFGSGTRLTVV.

V usage is TRBV28 and J usage is TRBJ1-1; D remains unclear. Trimming took 2 bases from V and 1 from J, leaving 14 bases between them. From germline, CDR1 is MDHEN and CDR2 SYDVKM. The CDR3 contains 16 residues. This CDR3 reads CASSLEWGNQNTEAFF. In DNA, the CDR3 is TGTGCCAGCAGTTTAGAATGGGGAAACCAGAACACTGAAGCTTTCTTT.

This clonotype was recorded a few times. V and J are TRBV4-1 and TRBJ1-2, with no clear D. CDR1 is MGHRA and CDR2 is YSYEKL in the germline V gene. The V gene lost 4 bases and the J gene lost 13 bases, with 19 bases spanning the gap. The length of the CDR3 is 13 residues. The CDR3 bases are TGCGCCAGCAGCCCCCTAGCAGGAACCTTCGGCACCTTC. Protein sequence: CASSPLAGTFGTF.

CDR3 region: CASDSGGALETQYF. The DNA of the CDR3 is TGTGCCAGCGACTCGGGGGGGGCCCTGGAGACCCAGTACTTC. The chain couples TRBV6-2 or TRBV6-3 to TRBJ2-5; 8 bases line up with TRBD2. The length of the CDR3 is 14 residues. With V trimmed by 8 bases and J by 5 bases, 10 bases remained unmatched. Germline assignment: CDR1 MNHEY and CDR2 SVGEGT.

Ten or more counts support this clonotype. The genes are TRBV10-3 and TRBJ2-5; possible D gene TRBD1, 5 bases. From germline, CDR1 is ENHRY and CDR2 SYGVKD. This CDR3 spans 16 amino acids. Deletions cut 10 bases from V and 1 base from J, with 22 bases between. The DNA of the CDR3 is TGTGCCACCCGCGAGAATGTGGGGCGCAGCCAAGAGACCCAGTACTTC. The encoded protein is CATRENVGRSQETQYF.

The rearrangement uses TRBV29-1 and TRBJ1-5; weak D call: TRBD1 (6 bases). With 5 bases removed from V and 2 bases from J, the gap between germline ends came to 7 bases. The CDR3 length is 12 residues. Germline values: CDR1 SQVTM, CDR2 ANQGSEA. CDR3 nucleotide sequence: TGCAGCGTTCGACAGGGCAATCAGCCCCAGCATTTT. Protein sequence: CSVRQGNQPQHF.

V and J are TRBV29-1 and TRBJ1-6; D remains ambiguous. Deletions cut 6 bases from V and 9 bases from J, with 6 bases between. CDR3 length: 10 amino acids. Germline V lookup: CDR1 SQVTM, CDR2 ANQGSEA. Written as DNA, the CDR3 is TGCAGCGTCCTAGGTTCACCCCTCCACTTT. This codes for CSVLGSPLHF.

This clonotype is deemed medium-sized. The CDR3 DNA follows: TGTGCCAGCAGGCCACAGGGTGATGCCGAAAAACTGTTTTTT. As protein: CASRPQGDAEKLFF. The V and J genes are TRBV6-4 and TRBJ1-4; weak D call: TRBD1 (6 bases). Germline V CDR1 and CDR2: MRHNA, SNTAGT. The V end was cut by 6 bases, the J end by 8 bases, with 16 bases between. The CDR3 has 14 amino acids.

At least ten counts were recorded for this clonotype. V usage is TRBV5-1 and J usage is TRBJ1-1; TRBD1 is a possible D gene (5 bases). Deletions cut 1 base from V and 3 bases from J, with 16 bases between. This CDR3 is built from 16 residues. Germline values: CDR1 SGHRS, CDR2 YFSETQ. The CDR3 nucleotides read TGCGCCAGCAGCTTGCGGCCGGGGGATTTGGACACTGAAGCTTTCTTT. Encoded protein: CASSLRPGDLDTEAFF.

This clonotype was seen ten or more times. CDR3 residues: CASSLTRAVNYGYTF. In DNA, the CDR3 is TGTGCCAGCAGCTTAACAAGGGCCGTAAACTATGGCTACACCTTC. This chain connects TRBV7-2 to TRBJ1-2; D gene ambiguous. Germline lookup yields CDR1 SGHTA and CDR2 FQGNSA. The CDR3 consists of 15 residues. The V and J ends lost 2 bases and 2 bases respectively, with 12 bases between them. Using reference TRBV7-2 and TRBJ1-2 for the parts outside the CDR3, the full variable domain is GAGVSQSPSNKVTEKGKDVELRCDPISGHTALYWYRQSLGQGLEFLIYFQGNSAPDKSGLPSDRFSAERTGGSVSTLTIQRTQQEDSAVYLCASSLTRAVNYGYTFGSGTRLTVV.

This clonotype was picked up many times. This sequence joins TRBV20-1 and TRBJ2-3; D is unclear. CDR1 and CDR2 from the germline V gene are DFQATT and SNEGSKA (reference sequence). V shed 0 bases and J shed 5 bases, with 12 bases lying between them. The CDR3 runs 14 residues. The CDR3 DNA sequence: TGCAGTGCTAGAGATGGTTCACAAGGAGATACGCAGTATTTT. Translating it yields CSARDGSQGDTQYF.

This clonotype came up many times. This chain joins TRBV6-2 or TRBV6-3 and TRBJ2-1; D is perhaps TRBD1 (5 bases). The J call may be wrong; the DNA end is better matched by TRBJ2-5. Germline CDR1 and CDR2: MNHEY and SVGEGT. The CDR3 is 16 residues long. The CDR3 loop is CASSEVRTMGPETQYF. DNA of the CDR3: TGTGCCAGCAGTGAGGTCCGGACGATGGGGCCGGAGACCCAGTACTTC.